Shown below are 10 T cell receptor beta chains from a single sample sequenced in a study of cytomegalovirus exposure and HLA in healthy donors. The PCR made use of 60 Vbeta and 13 Jbeta primers. Libraries were prepared by immunoSEQ multiplex PCR; TCRdb keeps only in-frame clonotypes and omits some of them. This table holds about 160,000 clones, roughly 79% found once. The sequencing sample was made of PBMCs. These receptors were obtained from a woman aged 45-59 years in good health and CMV-seronegative.

The chain links TRBV5-1 to TRBJ2-5, with 7 bases identical to TRBD2. This CDR3 is 15 amino acids long. The germline V gene has CDR1 SGHRS and CDR2 YFSETQ. V was pared by 0 bases and J by 5 bases, with 7 bases of the junction left unmatched. The CDR3 bases are TGCGCCAGCAGCTTGGCCGGGGGGTTTGGCGAGACCCAGTACTTC. This sequence encodes CASSLAGGFGETQYF.

The rearrangement links TRBV5-1 to TRBJ1-1; D is undetermined. The germline V and J ends were trimmed by 0 bases and 5 bases, with 14 bases remaining between them. This CDR3 is built from 15 residues. From germline, CDR1 is SGHRS and CDR2 YFSETQ. The CDR3 sequence: CASSLVGAGGTEAFF. CDR3 coding DNA: TGCGCCAGCAGCTTGGTGGGCGCCGGAGGAACTGAAGCTTTCTTT.

The CDR3 spells CASSLGGTGLNEQFF. CDR3 DNA sequence: TGTGCCAGCAGTTTGGGCGGGACAGGGTTGAATGAGCAGTTCTTC. The chain is built from TRBV28 and TRBJ2-1; 9 bases fit TRBD1. CDR1 and CDR2 (germline): MDHEN, SYDVKM. V gave up 3 bases and J gave up 7 bases; unmatched junction bases: 7. This CDR3 contains 15 residues.

The genes are TRBV30 and TRBJ2-3; 9 nucleotides agree with TRBD2. The CDR3 consists of 15 residues. Looked up from germline, CDR1 is GTSNPN and CDR2 is SVGIG (reference sequence). Germline trimming cut 2 bases from V and 6 bases from J; bases unmatched to any gene: 9. CDR3 in amino acids: CAWSKGSGRQDTQYF. The CDR3 coding sequence is TGTGCCTGGAGTAAGGGGAGCGGGAGGCAGGATACGCAGTATTTT.

The chain combines TRBV7-9 with TRBJ2-3, with TRBD2 matching over 8 bases. Germline assignment: CDR1 SEHNR and CDR2 FQNEAQ (reference sequence). The V and J ends lost 3 bases and 2 bases, in that order; junction bases with no gene match: 4. The CDR3 runs to 15 residues. CDR3 residues: CASSFGGGFTDTQYF. The CDR3 region has the DNA TGTGCCAGCAGCTTCGGGGGGGGATTCACAGATACGCAGTATTTT.

The CDR3 is CASSLGQGAETQYF. CDR3 in DNA: TGCGCCAGCAGCCTAGGACAGGGTGCGGAGACCCAGTACTTC. The chain couples TRBV4-3 to TRBJ2-5, with 8 bases fitting TRBD1. Trimming took 4 bases from V and 5 from J; bases not matched to a gene: 6. CDR3 length equals 14 residues. Germline V gives CDR1 LGHNA, CDR2 YSLEER.

This clone was counted only a few times. This chain connects TRBV4-2 to TRBJ1-3; D is undetermined. The length of the CDR3 is 18 residues. V lost 3 bases, J lost 0 bases, and 18 bases lay in between. Germline V gene lookup returns CDR1 LGHNA and CDR2 YNFKEQ. DNA for the CDR3: TGTGCCAGCAGCCAGGAAGAGCGTGGCAGACTCTCTGGAAACACCATATATTTT. It specifies CASSQEERGRLSGNTIYF.

The chain is built from TRBV5-4 and TRBJ2-1, with TRBD2 as a possible D gene (5 bases). Trimming took 3 bases from V and 6 from J, leaving 10 bases between them. Germline V CDR1 and CDR2: SGHNT, YYREEE (reference sequence). The CDR3 consists of 13 residues. CDR3 sequence: CASSSTRSNEQFF. In DNA, the CDR3 is TGTGCCAGCAGCTCTACTAGATCCAATGAGCAGTTCTTC.

The chain links TRBV5-1 to TRBJ2-1, with D hard to call. The CDR3 extends over 12 amino acids. CDR1 is SGHRS, CDR2 YFSETQ, per germline. The V gene lost 0 bases and the J gene lost 15 bases, with 13 bases spanning the gap. The CDR3 sequence: CASSLVAYEAFF. The CDR3 DNA follows: TGCGCCAGCAGCTTGGTGGCTTATGAGGCGTTCTTC.

Written as DNA, the CDR3 is TGTGCCAGCAGCTTAGGCAGTTACAATGAGCAGTTCTTC. Residues: CASSLGSYNEQFF. The gene calls are TRBV7-6 and TRBJ2-1; D uncertain. Germline loops: CDR1 SGHVS, CDR2 FNYEAQ. V gave up 1 base and J gave up 4 bases, with 5 bases separating them. CDR3 length: 13 residues. The full variable domain, its missing parts supplied by reference TRBV7-6 and TRBJ2-1, is GAGVSQSPRYKVTKRGQDVALRCDPISGHVSLYWYRQALGQGPEFLTYFNYEAQQDKSGLPNDRFSAERPEGSISTLTIQRTEQRDSAMYRCASSLGSYNEQFFGPGTRLTVL.